Below, one TCR beta chain is given with its context. Some clones are missing from TCRdb's copy, which holds only in-frame ones; the method was immunoSEQ multiplex PCR. The sample lists 30,000 to 45,000 clones, 75% to 90% seen once, with 1.1% in the top ten. Trimming stripped 2 bases from V and 6 bases from J, with 13 bases between. The CDR3 is made up of 15 amino acids. CDR1 is MNHEY and CDR2 is SMNVEV in the germline V gene (reference sequence). The data were obtained in a study of PD-1 blockade in mismatch repair-deficient tumors. The chain uses TRBV27 and TRBJ2-2, with D possibly matching TRBD2 (7 bases). The sample consisted of PBMCs, taken roughly nine months after starting pembrolizumab. The TCR sequence derives from an adult with mismatch repair-deficient cancer. The CDR3 sequence is CASSLDGGLPGELFF. CDR3 in DNA: TGTGCCAGCAGTTTAGACGGGGGGCTGCCCGGGGAGCTGTTTTTT.